The subject of this entry is one T cell receptor (beta chain). Its specificity is unknown. A single record per CDR3 protein comes from TCRdb applying MiXCR to the reads. The sample has around 750,000 distinct CDR3 sequences; 32% are singletons. This sample is part of a study of T cell repertoires in cytomegalovirus infection. Germline V gene sequence: CDR1 MNHGY, CDR2 SAAAGT. Between the trimmed V and J ends, which lost 2 bases and 3 bases, there was a span of 19 bases. CDR3 length equals 17 residues. The chain combines TRBV6-8 with TRBJ1-2; maybe TRBD1 (5 bases). The sequence came from a human donor in good health (CMV status not recorded). Some clones in this sample may be carry-over from other donors' samples. The input for sequencing was cultured CD8+ T cells from PBMCs, taken from culture after CMV antigen stimulation. The CDR3 is CASSYPTLARGDYGYTF. For the CDR3, the DNA is TGTGCCAGCAGTTACCCTACCTTGGCCCGGGGGGACTATGGCTACACCTTC.